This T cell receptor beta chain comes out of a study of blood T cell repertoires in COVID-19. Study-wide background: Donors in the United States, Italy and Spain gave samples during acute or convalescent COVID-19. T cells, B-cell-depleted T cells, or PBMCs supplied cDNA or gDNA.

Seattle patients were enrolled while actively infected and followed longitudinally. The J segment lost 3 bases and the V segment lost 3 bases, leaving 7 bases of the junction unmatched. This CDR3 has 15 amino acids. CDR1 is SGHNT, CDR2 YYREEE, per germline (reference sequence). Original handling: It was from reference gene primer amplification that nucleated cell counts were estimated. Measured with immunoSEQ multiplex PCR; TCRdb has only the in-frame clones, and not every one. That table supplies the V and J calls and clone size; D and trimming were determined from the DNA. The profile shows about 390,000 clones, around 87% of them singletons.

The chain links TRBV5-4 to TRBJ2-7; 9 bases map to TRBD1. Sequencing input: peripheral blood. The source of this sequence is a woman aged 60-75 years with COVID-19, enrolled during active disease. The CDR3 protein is CASSYWTGDSYEQYF. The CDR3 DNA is TGTGCCAGCAGCTACTGGACAGGGGACAGCTACGAGCAGTACTTC. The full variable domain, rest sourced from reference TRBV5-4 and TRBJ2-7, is ETGVTQSPTHLIKTRGQQVTLRCSSQSGHNTVSWYQQALGQGPQFIFQYYREEENGRGNFPPRFSGLQFPNYSSELNVNALELDDSALYLCASSYWTGDSYEQYFGPGTRLTVT.